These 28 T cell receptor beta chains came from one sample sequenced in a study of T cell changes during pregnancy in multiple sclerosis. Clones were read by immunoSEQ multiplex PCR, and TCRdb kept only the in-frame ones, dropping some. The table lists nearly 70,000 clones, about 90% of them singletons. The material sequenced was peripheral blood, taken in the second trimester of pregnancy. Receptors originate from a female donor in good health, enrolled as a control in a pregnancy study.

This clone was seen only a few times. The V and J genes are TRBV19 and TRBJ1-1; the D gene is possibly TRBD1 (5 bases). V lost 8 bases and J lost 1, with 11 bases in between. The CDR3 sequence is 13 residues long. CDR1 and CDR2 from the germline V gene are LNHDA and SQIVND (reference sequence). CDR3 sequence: CASGRGRNTEAFF. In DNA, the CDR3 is TGTGCCAGTGGAAGGGGAAGGAACACTGAAGCTTTCTTT.

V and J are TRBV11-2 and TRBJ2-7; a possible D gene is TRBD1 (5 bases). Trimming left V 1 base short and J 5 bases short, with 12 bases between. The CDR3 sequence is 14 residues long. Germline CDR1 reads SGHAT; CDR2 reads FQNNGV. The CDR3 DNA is TGTGCCAGCAGCTTAGGGGTTGGCAGGGACGAGCAGTACTTC. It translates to CASSLGVGRDEQYF.

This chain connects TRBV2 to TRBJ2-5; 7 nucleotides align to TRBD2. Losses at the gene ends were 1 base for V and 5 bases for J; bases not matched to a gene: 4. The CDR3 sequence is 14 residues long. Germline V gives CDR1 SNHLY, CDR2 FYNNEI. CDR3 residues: CASSEGGGMETQYF. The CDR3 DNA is TGTGCCAGCAGTGAAGGGGGAGGGATGGAGACCCAGTACTTC.

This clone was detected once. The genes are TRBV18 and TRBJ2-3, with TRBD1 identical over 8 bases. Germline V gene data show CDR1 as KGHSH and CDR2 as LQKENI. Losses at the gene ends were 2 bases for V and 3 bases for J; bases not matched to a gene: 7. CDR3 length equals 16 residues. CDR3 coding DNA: TGTGCCAGCTCACCATTCGAGGGGACAGGAACAGATACGCAGTATTTT. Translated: CASSPFEGTGTDTQYF.

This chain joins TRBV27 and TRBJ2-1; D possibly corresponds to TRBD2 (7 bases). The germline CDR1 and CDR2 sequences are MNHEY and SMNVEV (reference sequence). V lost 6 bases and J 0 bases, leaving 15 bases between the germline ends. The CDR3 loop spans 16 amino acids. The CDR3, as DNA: TGTGCCAGCAGGAGGGGGGCGGGGGACTCCTACAATGAGCAGTTCTTC. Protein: CASRRGAGDSYNEQFF.

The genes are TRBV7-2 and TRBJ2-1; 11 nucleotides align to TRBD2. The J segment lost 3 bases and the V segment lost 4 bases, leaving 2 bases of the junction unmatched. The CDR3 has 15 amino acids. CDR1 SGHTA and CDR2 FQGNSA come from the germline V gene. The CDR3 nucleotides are TGTGCCAGCAGCTCCACTAGCGGGGGCTACAATGAGCAGTTCTTC. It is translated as CASSSTSGGYNEQFF.

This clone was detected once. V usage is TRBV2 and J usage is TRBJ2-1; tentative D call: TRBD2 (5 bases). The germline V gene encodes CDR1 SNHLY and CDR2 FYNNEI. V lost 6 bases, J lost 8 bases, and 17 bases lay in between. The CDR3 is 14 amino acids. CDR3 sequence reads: CASRKTIQAHEQFF. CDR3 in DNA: TGTGCCAGCAGGAAGACTATCCAAGCCCATGAGCAGTTCTTC.

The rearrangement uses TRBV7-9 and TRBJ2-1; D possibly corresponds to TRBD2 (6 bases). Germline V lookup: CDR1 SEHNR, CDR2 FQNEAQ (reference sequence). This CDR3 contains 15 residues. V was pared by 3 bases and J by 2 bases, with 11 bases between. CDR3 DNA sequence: TGTGCCAGCAGCTTTTCCGGGGGACCCTACAATGAGCAGTTCTTC. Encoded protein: CASSFSGGPYNEQFF.

As DNA, the CDR3 is TGTGCCAGCAGCCCCTGGACATTCTCCTACGAGCAGTACTTC. This translates into CASSPWTFSYEQYF. J is TRBJ2-7 and V is TRBV13; D perhaps matches TRBD1 (5 bases). Germline values: CDR1 PRHDT, CDR2 FYEKMQ (reference sequence). Trimming cost V 5 bases and J 0 bases, with 11 bases left between them. The CDR3 sequence is 14 residues long. Combining the CDR3 with reference TRBV13 and TRBJ2-7 gives the whole variable domain AAGVIQSPRHLIKEKRETATLKCYPIPRHDTVYWYQQGPGQDPQFLISFYEKMQSDKGSIPDRFSAQQFSDYHSELNMSSLELGDSALYFCASSPWTFSYEQYFGPGTRLTVT.

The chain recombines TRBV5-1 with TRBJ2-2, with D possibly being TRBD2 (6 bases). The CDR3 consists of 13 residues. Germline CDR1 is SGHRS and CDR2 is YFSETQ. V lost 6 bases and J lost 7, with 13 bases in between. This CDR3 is CASMALANGELFF. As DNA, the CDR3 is TGCGCCAGCATGGCCCTAGCGAACGGGGAGCTGTTTTTT.

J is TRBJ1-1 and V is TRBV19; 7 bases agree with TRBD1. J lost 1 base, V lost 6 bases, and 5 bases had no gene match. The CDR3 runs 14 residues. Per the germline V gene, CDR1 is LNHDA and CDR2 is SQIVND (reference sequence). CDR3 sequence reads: CASSPDRRNTEAFF. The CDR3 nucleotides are TGTGCCAGTAGCCCGGACAGGAGGAACACTGAAGCTTTCTTT.

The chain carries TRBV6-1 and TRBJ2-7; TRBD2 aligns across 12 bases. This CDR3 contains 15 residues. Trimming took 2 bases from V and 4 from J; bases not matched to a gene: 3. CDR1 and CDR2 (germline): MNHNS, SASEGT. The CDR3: CASSEQTSGSYEQYF. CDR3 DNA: TGTGCCAGCAGTGAACAGACTAGCGGGAGTTACGAGCAGTACTTC.

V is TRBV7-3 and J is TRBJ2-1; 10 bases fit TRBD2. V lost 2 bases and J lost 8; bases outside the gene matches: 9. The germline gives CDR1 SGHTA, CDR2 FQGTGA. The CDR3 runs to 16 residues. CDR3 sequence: CASSLSGLAAGDEQFF. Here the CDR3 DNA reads TGTGCCAGCAGCTTATCTGGACTAGCGGCCGGGGATGAGCAGTTCTTC.

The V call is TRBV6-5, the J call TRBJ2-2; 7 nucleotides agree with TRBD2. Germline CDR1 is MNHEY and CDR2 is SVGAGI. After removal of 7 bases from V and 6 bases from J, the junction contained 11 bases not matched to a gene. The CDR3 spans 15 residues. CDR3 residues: CASKKGLAGAGELFF. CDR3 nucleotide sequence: TGTGCCAGCAAGAAAGGCCTTGCGGGAGCCGGGGAGCTGTTTTTT.

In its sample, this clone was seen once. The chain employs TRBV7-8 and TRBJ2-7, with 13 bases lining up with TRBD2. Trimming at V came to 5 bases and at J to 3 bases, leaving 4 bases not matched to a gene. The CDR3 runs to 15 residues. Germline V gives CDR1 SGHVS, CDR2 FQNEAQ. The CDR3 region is CASSDTSGGGYEQYF. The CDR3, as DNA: TGTGCCAGCAGCGATACTAGCGGGGGGGGCTACGAGCAGTACTTC. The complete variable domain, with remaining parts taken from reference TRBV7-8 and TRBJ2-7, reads GAGVSQSPRYKVAKRGQDVALRCDPISGHVSLFWYQQALGQGPEFLTYFQNEAQLDKSGLPSDRFFAERPEGSVSTLKIQRTQQEDSAVYLCASSDTSGGGYEQYFGPGTRLTVT.

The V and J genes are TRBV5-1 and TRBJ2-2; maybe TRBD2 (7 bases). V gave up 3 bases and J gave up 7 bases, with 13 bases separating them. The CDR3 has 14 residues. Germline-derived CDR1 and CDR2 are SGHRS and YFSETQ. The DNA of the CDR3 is TGCGCCAGCAGCTGGGACACTAGCGTCGGGGAGCTGTTTTTT. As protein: CASSWDTSVGELFF.

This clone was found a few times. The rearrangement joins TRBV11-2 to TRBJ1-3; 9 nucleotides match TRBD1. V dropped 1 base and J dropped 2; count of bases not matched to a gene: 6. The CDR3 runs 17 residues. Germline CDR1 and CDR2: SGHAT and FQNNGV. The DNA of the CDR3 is TGTGCCAGCAGCTTAGGGGACAGGGTGAGAACTGGAAACACCATATATTTT. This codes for CASSLGDRVRTGNTIYF. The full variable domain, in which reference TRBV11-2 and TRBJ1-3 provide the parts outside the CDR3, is EAGVAQSPRYKIIEKRQSVAFWCNPISGHATLYWYQQILGQGPKLLIQFQNNGVVDDSQLPKDRFSAERLKGVDSTLKIQPAKLEDSAVYLCASSLGDRVRTGNTIYFGEGSWLTVV.

This chain's CDR3 is CASSSLGLAVTDTQYF. The CDR3 region has the DNA TGTGCCAGCAGCTCCCTCGGGCTAGCGGTCACAGATACGCAGTATTTT. The rearrangement uses TRBV11-3 and TRBJ2-3; 7 nucleotides align to TRBD2. V shed 4 bases, J shed 2 bases, and the junction held 9 bases outside the gene matches. This CDR3 contains 16 residues. The V gene's germline CDR1 is SGHNT and CDR2 YENEEA. Full variable domain (rest looked up from reference TRBV11-3 and TRBJ2-3): EAGVVQSPRYKIIEKKQPVAFWCNPISGHNTLYWYLQNLGQGPELLIRYENEEAVDDSQLPKDRFSAERLKGVDSTLKIQPAELGDSAVYLCASSSLGLAVTDTQYFGPGTRLTVL.

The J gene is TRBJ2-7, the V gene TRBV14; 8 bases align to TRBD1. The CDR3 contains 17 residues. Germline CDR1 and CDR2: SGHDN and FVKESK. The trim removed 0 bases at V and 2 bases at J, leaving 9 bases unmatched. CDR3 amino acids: CASSQDLSGTGPYEQYF. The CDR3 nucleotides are TGTGCCAGCAGCCAAGATCTTTCGGGGACAGGCCCCTACGAGCAGTACTTC.

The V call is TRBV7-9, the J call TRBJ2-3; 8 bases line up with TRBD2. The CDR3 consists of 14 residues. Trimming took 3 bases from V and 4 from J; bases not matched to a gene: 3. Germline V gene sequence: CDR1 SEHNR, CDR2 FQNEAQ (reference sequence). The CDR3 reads CASSFREGSDTQYF. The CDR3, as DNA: TGTGCCAGCAGCTTCCGGGAGGGCTCAGATACGCAGTATTTT.

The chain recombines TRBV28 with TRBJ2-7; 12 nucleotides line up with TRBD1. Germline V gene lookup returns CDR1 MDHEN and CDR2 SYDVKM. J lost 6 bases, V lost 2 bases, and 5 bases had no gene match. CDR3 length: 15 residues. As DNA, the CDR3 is TGTGCCAGCAGTTTAGGGGGGACAGGGGGCCCCGAGCAGTACTTC. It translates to CASSLGGTGGPEQYF.

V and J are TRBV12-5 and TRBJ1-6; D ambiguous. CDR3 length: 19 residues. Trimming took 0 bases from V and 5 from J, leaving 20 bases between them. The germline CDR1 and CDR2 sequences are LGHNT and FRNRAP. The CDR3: CASGLVIQTYRSNNSPLHF. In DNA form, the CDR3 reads TGTGCTAGTGGTTTGGTAATCCAGACATACCGATCAAATAATTCACCCCTCCACTTT.

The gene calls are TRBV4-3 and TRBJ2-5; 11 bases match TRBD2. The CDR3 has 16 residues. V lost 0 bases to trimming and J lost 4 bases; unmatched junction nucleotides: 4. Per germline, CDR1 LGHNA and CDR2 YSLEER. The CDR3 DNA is TGCGCCAGCAGCCAAGATCTGACTAGCGGGACAGAGACCCAGTACTTC. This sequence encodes CASSQDLTSGTETQYF.

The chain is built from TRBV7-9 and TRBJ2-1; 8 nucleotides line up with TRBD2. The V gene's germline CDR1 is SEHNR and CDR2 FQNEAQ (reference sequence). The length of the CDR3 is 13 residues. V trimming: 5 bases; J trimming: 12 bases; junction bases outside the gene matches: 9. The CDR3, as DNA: TGTGCCAGCAGCCCCGGACTAGCCGCCGGGCAGTTCTTC. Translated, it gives CASSPGLAAGQFF.

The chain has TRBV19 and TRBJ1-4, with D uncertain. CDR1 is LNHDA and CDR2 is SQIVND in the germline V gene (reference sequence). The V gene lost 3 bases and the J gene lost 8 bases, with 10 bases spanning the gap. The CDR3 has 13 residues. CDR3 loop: CASSMSGGEKLFF. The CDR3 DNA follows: TGTGCCAGTAGTATGTCAGGCGGGGAAAAACTGTTTTTT. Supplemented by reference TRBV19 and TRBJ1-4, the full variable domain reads DGGITQSPKYLFRKEGQNVTLSCEQNLNHDAMYWYRQDPGQGLRLIYYSQIVNDFQKGDIAEGYSVSREKKESFPLTVTSAQKNPTAFYLCASSMSGGEKLFFGSGTQLSVL.

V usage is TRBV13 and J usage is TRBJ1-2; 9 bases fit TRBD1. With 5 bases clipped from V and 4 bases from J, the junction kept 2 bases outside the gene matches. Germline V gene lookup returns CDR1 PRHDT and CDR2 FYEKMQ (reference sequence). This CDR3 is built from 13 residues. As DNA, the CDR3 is TGTGCCAGCAGCGGACAGGGGATCTATGGCTACACCTTC. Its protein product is CASSGQGIYGYTF.

The DNA for the CDR3 is TGTGCCAGCAGCATTGCAGGGGGGTCTGGAAACACCATATATTTT. This codes for CASSIAGGSGNTIYF. The gene calls are TRBV5-8 and TRBJ1-3; TRBD1 matches 7 bases. This CDR3 has 15 residues. Germline V lookup: CDR1 SGHTS, CDR2 YDEGEE. Trimming took 4 bases from V and 1 from J; bases not matched to a gene: 5.

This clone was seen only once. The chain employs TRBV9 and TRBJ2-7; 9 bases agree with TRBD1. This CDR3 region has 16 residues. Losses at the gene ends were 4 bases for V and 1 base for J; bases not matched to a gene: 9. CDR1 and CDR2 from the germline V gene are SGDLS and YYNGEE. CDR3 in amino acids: CASSPLPGQGSYEQYF. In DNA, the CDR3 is TGTGCCAGCAGCCCCCTCCCGGGACAGGGTTCCTACGAGCAGTACTTC. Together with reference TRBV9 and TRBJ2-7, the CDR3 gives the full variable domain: DSGVTQTPKHLITATGQRVTLRCSPRSGDLSVYWYQQSLDQGLQFLIQYYNGEERAKGNILERFSAQQFPDLHSELNLSSLELGDSALYFCASSPLPGQGSYEQYFGPGTRLTVT.